Shown below are 28 T cell receptor beta chains from a single sample sequenced in a study of blood T cell repertoires in COVID-19. Using immunoSEQ multiplex PCR, the repertoire was profiled, and TCRdb retains in-frame clones only, with some absent. The sample holds 400,000 or so clones, approximately 88% seen once. Sequencing was done on a sample of PBMCs or T cells enriched from blood (not recorded which). Receptors were obtained from a woman in her thirties or forties with acute COVID-19.

This clone was found once. The V gene is TRBV20-1, the J gene TRBJ1-1; perhaps TRBD1 as D (6 bases). Germline assignment: CDR1 DFQATT and CDR2 SNEGSKA (reference sequence). CDR3 size: 14 residues. Trimming took 3 bases from V and 1 from J, leaving 12 bases between them. DNA for the CDR3: TGCAGTGCTAGTGCGGGACACCCGAACACTGAAGCTTTCTTT. Protein: CSASAGHPNTEAFF.

The gene calls are TRBV12-3 or TRBV12-4 and TRBJ2-7; 10 positions match TRBD1. CDR3 size: 12 residues. V trimming: 8 bases; J trimming: 6 bases; junction bases outside the gene matches: 4. CDR3 in amino acids: CASRDRGSEQYF. The DNA of the CDR3 is TGTGCCAGCCGGGACAGGGGATCCGAGCAGTACTTC.

This clone showed up just once. This rearrangement joins TRBV19 to TRBJ2-6, with 8 bases matching TRBD1. The CDR3 extends over 15 amino acids. V lost 5 bases and J lost 4; bases outside the gene matches: 4. The germline gives CDR1 LNHDA, CDR2 SQIVND (reference sequence). In DNA, the CDR3 is TGTGCCAGTAGTCAAAGGGACAGGGGGGCCAACGTCCTGACTTTC. Translating it yields CASSQRDRGANVLTF.

This clone was observed a single time. This sequence joins TRBV6-6 and TRBJ2-5, with 10 bases identical to TRBD2. This CDR3 has 15 amino acids. Germline loops: CDR1 MNHNY, CDR2 SVGAGI (reference sequence). V shed 2 bases and J 5 bases; nucleotides not matched to a gene: 5. The CDR3 DNA follows: TGTGCCAGCAGTTACGAGCGGGGGGGCTGGGAGACCCAGTACTTC. Protein: CASSYERGGWETQYF.

This chain links TRBV2 with TRBJ1-2; 8 nucleotides line up with TRBD1. The CDR3 runs 11 residues. Germline CDR1 is SNHLY and CDR2 is FYNNEI. The ends lost 7 bases at V and 8 bases at J; junction bases unmatched: 3. In DNA, the CDR3 is TGTGCCAGCAACAGGGGGGAAGGCTACACCTTC. It codes for CASNRGEGYTF.

V usage is TRBV6-1 and J usage is TRBJ2-7, with D possibly being TRBD2 (5 bases). This CDR3 region has 16 residues. Germline-derived CDR1 and CDR2 are MNHNS and SASEGT. V was trimmed by 0 bases and J by 5 bases, leaving 17 bases between them. The CDR3 nucleotides read TGTGCCAGCAGTGAAGCGCGGGTCTACGATTTCCACGAGCAGTACTTC. It encodes CASSEARVYDFHEQYF.

A few counts support this clone. The chain combines TRBV2 with TRBJ1-6; 8 positions match TRBD1. The germline V gene has CDR1 SNHLY and CDR2 FYNNEI. The CDR3 is 15 residues long. With 0 bases clipped from V and 10 bases from J, the junction kept 5 bases outside the gene matches. CDR3 protein: CASSEAQGALSPLHF. The CDR3 DNA sequence: TGTGCCAGCAGTGAAGCGCAGGGGGCCCTCTCACCCCTCCACTTT.

Note on this clone: The same CDR3 is also encoded by other DNA sequences in this sample. This rearrangement joins TRBV30 to TRBJ1-5; no reliable D call. In germline, CDR1 is GTSNPN, CDR2 SVGIG (reference sequence). Trimming removed 0 bases from V and 0 bases from J, with 3 bases in between. The CDR3 runs 13 residues. CDR3 residues: CAWSVASNQPQHF. The CDR3 DNA is TGTGCCTGGAGTGTGGCTAGCAATCAGCCCCAGCATTTT.

This chain joins TRBV7-8 and TRBJ1-6; weak D call: TRBD1 (6 bases). The V end lost 3 bases, the J end lost 8 bases, and 11 bases lay between the germline ends. The CDR3 is made up of 14 amino acids. Germline lookup yields CDR1 SGHVS and CDR2 FQNEAQ. The CDR3 DNA is TGTGCCAGCAGCTTCCAGGGGCTCGATTCACCCCTCCACTTT. Its protein product is CASSFQGLDSPLHF.

The V call is TRBV5-4, the J call TRBJ2-4; TRBD2 agrees at 10 bases. The V gene's germline CDR1 is SGHNT and CDR2 YYREEE (reference sequence). Trimming at V came to 4 bases and at J to 8 bases, leaving 9 bases not matched to a gene. This CDR3 is built from 15 residues. The CDR3: CASSQRTSGEDIQYF. In nucleotides, the CDR3 is TGTGCCAGCAGCCAACGCACTAGCGGGGAAGACATTCAGTACTTC.

This sequence joins TRBV5-4 and TRBJ2-1; weak D call: TRBD2 (7 bases). V lost 1 base, J lost 9 bases, and 17 bases lay in between. Germline V gene lookup returns CDR1 SGHNT and CDR2 YYREEE (reference sequence). The CDR3 runs to 15 residues. CDR3 bases: TGTGCCAGCAGCTTGCCGGGGGGCAGGTTCACTGAGCAGTTCTTC. The encoded protein is CASSLPGGRFTEQFF.

The gene calls are TRBV6-1 and TRBJ1-2; 7 bases match TRBD1. Trimming removed 1 base from V and 4 bases from J; junction bases left unmatched: 6. The length of the CDR3 is 15 residues. Per germline, CDR1 MNHNS and CDR2 SASEGT. The CDR3 is CASSEGDRAGYGYTF. The CDR3 DNA is TGTGCCAGCAGTGAAGGCGACAGGGCCGGCTATGGCTACACCTTC.

This chain uses TRBV19 with TRBJ2-1; maybe TRBD2 (5 bases). From germline, CDR1 is LNHDA and CDR2 SQIVND (reference sequence). The ends were cut back, 7 bases at V and 6 bases at J, with 19 bases in the middle. This CDR3 has 15 residues. Written as DNA, the CDR3 is TGTGCCAGTACCCTAAACGCGCTAGCCCCCAATGAGCAGTTCTTC. This sequence encodes CASTLNALAPNEQFF. The variable domain in full, completed from reference TRBV19 and TRBJ2-1, reads DGGITQSPKYLFRKEGQNVTLSCEQNLNHDAMYWYRQDPGQGLRLIYYSQIVNDFQKGDIAEGYSVSREKKESFPLTVTSAQKNPTAFYLCASTLNALAPNEQFFGPGTRLTVL.

V and J are TRBV7-8 and TRBJ1-1; 7 bases map to TRBD1. The V gene end was trimmed by 2 bases and the J gene end by 0 bases; junction bases not matched to a gene: 18. Germline V CDR1 and CDR2: SGHVS, FQNEAQ. This CDR3 has 20 residues. The CDR3 loop is CASSLRAPIRDSLMNTEAFF. CDR3 nucleotides: TGTGCCAGCAGCTTAAGGGCCCCCATCCGGGACAGCCTCATGAACACTGAAGCTTTCTTT.

The gene calls are TRBV30 and TRBJ1-5, with TRBD1 identical over 9 bases. Germline V gene lookup returns CDR1 GTSNPN and CDR2 SVGIG (reference sequence). The CDR3 has 15 amino acids. The V gene end was trimmed by 3 bases and the J gene end by 3 bases; junction bases not matched to a gene: 6. The chain's CDR3 is CAWSTGTGFNQPQHF. The DNA for the CDR3 is TGTGCCTGGAGCACCGGGACAGGGTTCAATCAGCCCCAGCATTTT. The full variable domain, in which reference TRBV30 and TRBJ1-5 provide the parts outside the CDR3, is SQTIHQWPATLVQPVGSPLSLECTVEGTSNPNLYWYRQAAGRGLQLLFYSVGIGQISSEVPQNLSASRPQDRQFILSSKKLLLSDSGFYLCAWSTGTGFNQPQHFGDGTRLSIL.

The rearrangement links TRBV30 to TRBJ2-7; a weak D match, TRBD1 (6 bases). The CDR3 sequence is 15 residues long. The germline V gene has CDR1 GTSNPN and CDR2 SVGIG (reference sequence). V was trimmed by 5 bases and J by 2 bases, leaving 19 bases between them. The CDR3 protein is CAWASPGHITYEQYF. The CDR3 coding sequence is TGTGCCTGGGCCTCACCGGGACACATAACCTACGAGCAGTACTTC.

The chain employs TRBV9 and TRBJ2-5; a possible D gene is TRBD2 (6 bases). Germline V CDR1 and CDR2: SGDLS, YYNGEE. The CDR3 contains 16 residues. V gave up 4 bases and J gave up 4 bases, with 20 bases separating them. CDR3 in amino acids: CASSPTPNRERETQYF. The CDR3 coding sequence is TGTGCCAGCAGCCCTACCCCGAACCGGGAGAGAGAGACCCAGTACTTC.

The DNA for the CDR3 is TGTGCCAGCAGCAAAATTTCGAGAGAGCTGTTTTTT. Protein: CASSKISRELFF. The chain recombines TRBV7-8 with TRBJ2-2; D gene uncertain. Germline assignment: CDR1 SGHVS and CDR2 FQNEAQ. The V end lost 5 bases, the J end lost 11 bases, and 12 bases lay between the germline ends. The CDR3 has 12 residues.

The chain employs TRBV27 and TRBJ1-2, with 7 bases aligning to TRBD1. Germline CDR1 and CDR2: MNHEY and SMNVEV (reference sequence). The CDR3 has 14 amino acids. The V and J ends lost 9 bases and 4 bases, in that order; junction bases with no gene match: 11. The CDR3 nucleotides are TGTGCCAGTACCGCGGGCAGGGGGGCCTATGGCTACACCTTC. Translation gives CASTAGRGAYGYTF.

Notes on this clone: Other DNA sequences within the sample encode an identical CDR3. CDR3 nucleotides: TGTGCCAGCAGTCCTAGGAGGGGCTCCTACGAGCAGTACTTC. Its protein product is CASSPRRGSYEQYF. The chain employs TRBV27 and TRBJ2-7; D is possibly TRBD2 (6 bases). The CDR3 runs to 14 residues. Germline V gene lookup returns CDR1 MNHEY and CDR2 SMNVEV (reference sequence). V lost 5 bases, J lost 0 bases, and 11 bases lay in between.

This clone was detected only once. The chain has TRBV7-9 and TRBJ1-1; D remains ambiguous. Germline V gives CDR1 SEHNR, CDR2 FQNEAQ (reference sequence). CDR3 length equals 12 residues. V was cut by 6 bases and J by 4 bases, with 9 bases left in between. CDR3 in DNA: TGTGCCAGCAGTCAAGACACCACTGAAGCTTTCTTT. Its protein is CASSQDTTEAFF.

The V and J genes are TRBV2 and TRBJ1-2; 7 positions agree with TRBD1. Germline-derived CDR1 and CDR2 are SNHLY and FYNNEI. Germline trimming cut 10 bases from V and 4 bases from J; bases unmatched to any gene: 9. This CDR3 is 13 amino acids long. The CDR3 DNA is TGTGCCACCCTCCTAGACAGGGCCTATGGCTACACCTTC. Encoded protein: CATLLDRAYGYTF.

The chain has TRBV7-9 and TRBJ2-5, with D hard to call. V lost 1 base and J lost 9, with 9 bases in between. CDR1 and CDR2 from the germline V gene are SEHNR and FQNEAQ (reference sequence). The CDR3 runs to 12 residues. The CDR3 sequence is CASSLDYRAQYF. The CDR3 region has the DNA TGTGCCAGCAGCTTAGACTATCGGGCCCAGTACTTC.

The chain recombines TRBV30 with TRBJ1-3; maybe TRBD1 (6 bases). Trimming pared 0 bases from V and 4 bases from J, leaving 10 bases between. CDR1 and CDR2 from the germline V gene are GTSNPN and SVGIG (reference sequence). The CDR3 is 14 residues long. The CDR3 coding sequence is TGTGCCTGGAGTGTATCAGGGGTCGGAAACACCATATATTTT. Its protein product is CAWSVSGVGNTIYF.

The chain combines TRBV21-1 with TRBJ1-2; the table's D call, TRBD1, was not checked against the DNA. TRBV21-1 is a documented pseudogene. The CDR3 consists of 15 residues. The CDR3 coding sequence is TGTGCCAGCAGCAAAGAGGTAGACAGGGACTATGGCTACACCTTC. Its translation: CASSKEVDRDYGYTF.

This chain uses TRBV5-4 with TRBJ2-7, with 9 bases identical to TRBD1. CDR1 is SGHNT and CDR2 is YYREEE in the germline V gene (reference sequence). The J segment lost 5 bases and the V segment lost 4 bases, leaving 13 bases of the junction unmatched. The CDR3 length is 16 residues. This CDR3 is CASSLSLGTGFHEQYF. DNA for the CDR3: TGTGCCAGCAGCCTTAGCTTAGGGACAGGGTTCCACGAGCAGTACTTC.

The gene calls are TRBV7-9 and TRBJ2-5; 10 bases are shared with TRBD2. J gave up 5 bases and V 0 bases, and 9 bases lay outside the gene matches. The germline CDR1 and CDR2 sequences are SEHNR and FQNEAQ (reference sequence). The CDR3 is 17 amino acids. CDR3 sequence: CASSLALGLAGVETQYF. The CDR3, as DNA: TGTGCCAGCAGCTTAGCGCTGGGGCTAGCGGGGGTGGAGACCCAGTACTTC.

The CDR3 reads CASSRDTNQPQHF. CDR3 in DNA: TGTGCCAGCAGCCGTGACACAAATCAGCCCCAGCATTTT. The gene calls are TRBV12-3 or TRBV12-4 and TRBJ1-5; D gene ambiguous. Trimming cost V 6 bases and J 4 bases, with 10 bases left between them. CDR3 length equals 13 residues.